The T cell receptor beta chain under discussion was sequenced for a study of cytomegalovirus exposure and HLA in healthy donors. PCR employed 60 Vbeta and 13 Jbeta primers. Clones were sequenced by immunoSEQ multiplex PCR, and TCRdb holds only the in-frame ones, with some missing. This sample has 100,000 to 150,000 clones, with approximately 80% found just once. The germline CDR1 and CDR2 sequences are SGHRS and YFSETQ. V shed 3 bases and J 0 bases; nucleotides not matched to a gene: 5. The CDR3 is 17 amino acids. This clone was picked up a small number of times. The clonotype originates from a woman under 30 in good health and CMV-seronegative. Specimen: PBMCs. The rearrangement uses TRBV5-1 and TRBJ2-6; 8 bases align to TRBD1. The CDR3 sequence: CASSWDRSTSGANVLTF. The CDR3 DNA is TGCGCCAGCAGCTGGGACAGGTCGACCTCTGGGGCCAACGTCCTGACTTTC.